The 21 T cell receptor beta chains reported below all come from one sample, sequenced in a study of blood T cell repertoires in COVID-19. Libraries were prepared by immunoSEQ multiplex PCR; TCRdb keeps only in-frame clonotypes and omits some of them. Of approximately 28,000 clones in the sample, 90% were seen once. The specimen was peripheral blood. All receptors come from a man aged 70-80 years with active or convalescent COVID-19.

The chain employs TRBV19 and TRBJ2-3; D is possibly TRBD1 (6 bases). Per germline, CDR1 LNHDA and CDR2 SQIVND (reference sequence). CDR3 size: 14 residues. V lost 5 bases and J 0 bases, leaving 9 bases between the germline ends. CDR3 DNA: TGTGCCAGTAGTCCTACAGGGAGCACAGATACGCAGTATTTT. Protein: CASSPTGSTDTQYF.

The rearrangement joins TRBV29-1 to TRBJ1-2; 7 bases are shared with TRBD1. The CDR3 runs 14 residues. CDR1 is SQVTM, CDR2 ANQGSEA, per germline. After removal of 5 bases from V and 3 bases from J, the junction contained 9 bases not matched to a gene. The CDR3 region is CSVYKRTGDYGYTF. For the CDR3, the DNA is TGCAGCGTTTACAAACGAACAGGGGACTATGGCTACACCTTC.

The CDR3 DNA sequence: TGTGCCAGCAGTTTCAGGGCAGGGCGTAAAAAACTGTTTTTT. Translation: CASSFRAGRKKLFF. The rearrangement uses TRBV27 and TRBJ1-4; a weak D match, TRBD1 (5 bases). The CDR3 is made up of 14 amino acids. Trimming stripped 3 bases from V and 9 bases from J, with 14 bases between. Germline V gives CDR1 MNHEY, CDR2 SMNVEV (reference sequence). Full variable domain (missing parts from reference TRBV27 and TRBJ1-4): EAQVTQNPRYLITVTGKKLTVTCSQNMNHEYMSWYRQDPGLGLRQIYYSMNVEVTDKGDVPEGYKVSRKEKRNFPLILESPSPNQTSLYFCASSFRAGRKKLFFGSGTQLSVL.

The chain combines TRBV25-1 with TRBJ2-2; D is possibly TRBD1 (5 bases). V lost 10 bases, J lost 0 bases, and 9 bases lay in between. The CDR3 has 13 amino acids. Germline V gene sequence: CDR1 MGHDK, CDR2 SYGVNS. For the CDR3, the DNA is TGTGCCATACAGGAAACGAACACCGGGGAGCTGTTTTTT. It specifies CAIQETNTGELFF.

DNA of the CDR3: TGTGCCAGCAGCATCGGTTCCTACGAGCAGTACTTC. Translated, it gives CASSIGSYEQYF. The chain recombines TRBV7-8 with TRBJ2-7; D not resolved. Trimming stripped 5 bases from V and 1 base from J, with 6 bases between. The CDR3 is 12 residues long. Germline V CDR1 and CDR2: SGHVS, FQNEAQ. Drawing the rest from reference TRBV7-8 and TRBJ2-7, the complete variable domain is GAGVSQSPRYKVAKRGQDVALRCDPISGHVSLFWYQQALGQGPEFLTYFQNEAQLDKSGLPSDRFFAERPEGSVSTLKIQRTQQEDSAVYLCASSIGSYEQYFGPGTRLTVT.

A few counts support this clone. This chain uses TRBV7-9 with TRBJ1-5; D is perhaps TRBD1 (6 bases). This CDR3 spans 14 amino acids. V gave up 2 bases and J gave up 4 bases, with 9 bases separating them. CDR1 is SEHNR, CDR2 FQNEAQ, per germline (reference sequence). Here the CDR3 reads CASSLMGANQPQHF. The CDR3 nucleotides read TGTGCCAGCAGCTTAATGGGGGCGAATCAGCCCCAGCATTTT.

This CDR3 reads CASAGGGPNNEQFF. The CDR3 DNA follows: TGTGCCAGCGCCGGCGGAGGGCCTAACAATGAGCAGTTCTTC. V gene TRBV5-4 combines with J gene TRBJ2-1, with TRBD2 as a possible D gene (6 bases). Germline CDR1 reads SGHNT; CDR2 reads YYREEE (reference sequence). V was shortened by 7 bases and J by 5 bases, with 16 bases between the two germline ends. This CDR3 comprises 14 residues.

The chain joins TRBV9 to TRBJ2-3; 7 bases are a match to TRBD2. Germline V gives CDR1 SGDLS, CDR2 YYNGEE. The CDR3 loop spans 17 amino acids. V shed 0 bases, J shed 1 base, and the junction held 8 bases outside the gene matches. CDR3 in amino acids: CASSVEWSSGRTDTQYF. CDR3 in DNA: TGTGCCAGCAGCGTAGAGTGGAGTAGCGGGCGCACAGATACGCAGTATTTT.

The chain couples TRBV28 to TRBJ1-6, with D maybe TRBD1 (6 bases). Germline CDR1 is MDHEN and CDR2 is SYDVKM. V dropped 10 bases and J dropped 7 bases, with 14 bases sitting between them. This CDR3 has 13 residues. This CDR3 reads CATYRVENSPLHF. As DNA, the CDR3 is TGTGCCACTTACAGGGTTGAAAATTCACCCCTCCACTTT.

The J gene is TRBJ1-4, the V gene TRBV12-3 or TRBV12-4; D ambiguous. The CDR3 has 13 amino acids. V gave up 6 bases and J gave up 8 bases, with 13 bases separating them. The CDR3 sequence is CASRQGRGEKLFF. As DNA, the CDR3 is TGTGCCAGCAGACAAGGACGGGGAGAAAAACTGTTTTTT.

The J gene is TRBJ1-4, the V gene TRBV5-3, with D tentatively TRBD1 (6 bases). TRBV5-3 is filed as an ORF, its function uncertain. Deletions cut 2 bases from V and 3 bases from J, with 14 bases between. The CDR3 totals 16 residues. The CDR3 loop is CARSFKLDRPNEKLFF. The CDR3 region has the DNA TGTGCCAGAAGCTTTAAATTGGACAGACCTAATGAAAAACTGTTTTTT.

The rearrangement joins TRBV7-2 to TRBJ2-1; 15 bases are shared with TRBD2. The CDR3 length is 16 residues. CDR1 and CDR2 from the germline V gene are SGHTA and FQGNSA. Trimming at V came to 5 bases and at J to 5 bases, leaving 4 bases not matched to a gene. CDR3: CASSLGLAGGHNEQFF. The CDR3 nucleotides are TGTGCCAGCAGCCTAGGACTAGCGGGAGGGCACAATGAGCAGTTCTTC.

The chain has TRBV5-1 and TRBJ1-1, with no clear D. The V end was cut by 0 bases, the J end by 10 bases, with 13 bases between. CDR1 is SGHRS, CDR2 YFSETQ, per germline. The CDR3 is made up of 13 amino acids. The CDR3 DNA reads as TGCGCCAGCAGCTTGGCATCCAGGTCCGGAGCTTTCTTT. Translated, it gives CASSLASRSGAFF.

This sequence joins TRBV7-3 and TRBJ2-7; 11 nucleotides line up with TRBD1. There are 13 residues in the CDR3. With V trimmed by 5 bases and J by 6 bases, 3 bases remained unmatched. CDR1 and CDR2 (germline): SGHTA, FQGTGA. CDR3 DNA sequence: TGTGCCAGCAGCCCCGGGACAGGGGGCGAGCAGTACTTC. Its protein is CASSPGTGGEQYF.

This clone was seen once. The gene calls are TRBV9 and TRBJ1-4; 8 bases fit TRBD1. The V gene end was trimmed by 3 bases and the J gene end by 4 bases; junction bases not matched to a gene: 2. CDR3 size: 14 residues. The V gene's germline CDR1 is SGDLS and CDR2 YYNGEE. The CDR3 here is CASSGTGFNEKLFF. The CDR3 coding sequence is TGTGCCAGCAGCGGGACAGGGTTTAATGAAAAACTGTTTTTT.

V usage is TRBV11-2 and J usage is TRBJ2-7, with 8 bases aligning to TRBD1. This CDR3 is built from 17 residues. V shed 4 bases and J 1 base; nucleotides not matched to a gene: 12. The germline V gene has CDR1 SGHAT and CDR2 FQNNGV. The DNA for the CDR3 is TGTGCCAGCAGCTCAAAGGGCGTCAGGGGGCTTTCCTACGAGCAGTACTTC. It codes for CASSSKGVRGLSYEQYF.

The count of this clone is one. The chain carries TRBV6-2 or TRBV6-3 and TRBJ2-2; TRBD1 matches 10 bases. The germline CDR1 and CDR2 sequences are MNHEY and SVGEGT. The CDR3 has 15 residues. With 4 bases clipped from V and 8 bases from J, the junction kept 7 bases outside the gene matches. CDR3 amino acids: CASSSDRGLWGELFF. In nucleotides, the CDR3 is TGTGCCAGCAGTTCCGACAGGGGGCTTTGGGGGGAGCTGTTTTTT.

V gene TRBV6-2 or TRBV6-3 combines with J gene TRBJ1-6; 7 bases line up with TRBD1. CDR1 MNHEY and CDR2 SVGEGT come from the germline V gene. Losses at the gene ends were 5 bases for V and 0 bases for J; bases not matched to a gene: 1. This CDR3 spans 15 amino acids. The CDR3 protein is CASSRDSSYNSPLHF. Written as DNA, the CDR3 is TGTGCCAGCAGTCGGGACAGCTCCTATAATTCACCCCTCCACTTT.

V and J are TRBV7-7 and TRBJ2-1, with TRBD2 identical over 7 bases. Germline lookup yields CDR1 SSHAT and CDR2 FNYEAQ (reference sequence). The CDR3 covers 17 residues. CDR3 loop: CATASGGPASSYNEQFF. The CDR3 nucleotides are TGTGCTACGGCTAGCGGAGGGCCGGCTAGCTCCTACAATGAGCAGTTCTTC.

The chain links TRBV30 to TRBJ1-1, with 8 positions matching TRBD1. V lost 5 bases to trimming and J lost 7 bases; unmatched junction nucleotides: 9. The V gene's germline CDR1 is GTSNPN and CDR2 SVGIG (reference sequence). CDR3 length: 13 residues. CDR3 residues: CAWGQGAPNEAFF. The CDR3, as DNA: TGTGCCTGGGGACAGGGCGCCCCAAATGAAGCTTTCTTT.

The rearrangement uses TRBV6-5 and TRBJ1-2; D is possibly TRBD1 (5 bases). This CDR3 is built from 14 residues. Germline V CDR1 and CDR2: MNHEY, SVGAGI. Trimming pared 7 bases from V and 6 bases from J, leaving 18 bases between. CDR3: CASIGLSRGNGYTF. CDR3 DNA sequence: TGTGCCAGCATCGGTTTAAGCCGGGGGAATGGCTACACCTTC.